This TCR beta chain was recovered during a study of CD8+CD57+ T cells in acquired aplastic anemia. Genomic DNA acted as the template from which TCR beta VDJ combination and CDR3 sequence profiling were carried out. TCRdb independently ran MiXCR on the reads; one entry per CDR3 protein. Of 350,000 to 450,000 distinct CDR3 sequences listed, just under 70% are singletons. The ends lost 1 base at V and 6 bases at J; junction bases unmatched: 7. CDR3 size: 15 residues. Germline V gives CDR1 SGHRS, CDR2 YFSETQ. This clonotype has just one count. Its target is not known. Study results and limitations: CD8+ Simpson's diversity in patients was not significantly different from that in controls. A set of around 30 CD8+ CDR3 sequences was shared between patients and controls, and these sequences appeared highly expressed in patients.

This chain connects TRBV5-1 to TRBJ2-7; 10 bases match TRBD2. The specimen sequenced was sorted CD4+, CD8+, or CD8+CD57+ T cells (not recorded which) from PBMCs. This receptor was taken from a human donor in good health, serving as a control. CDR3 nucleotide sequence: TGCGCCAGCAGCTTGACCCCTAGCGGGGGCGCCGAGCAGTACTTC. Translated: CASSLTPSGGAEQYF.